Listed below are T cell receptor beta chains from one sample, sequenced in a study of blood T cell repertoires in COVID-19. The table came from immunoSEQ multiplex PCR; TCRdb's copy has only in-frame clones and leaves some out. The profile shows 200,000 to 250,000 clones, 65% to 90% of them singletons. Sequencing used peripheral blood. The receptors here all came from a man aged 45-65 years with COVID-19, enrolled during active disease. Each CDR3 is given with its conserved first and last residue. D genes are given only for firm matches. Part of the rows lack a size; the others show once, few, many or a class for expanded clones.

d_gene,j_gene,v_gene,abundance,CDR3aa,CDR3nt
NA,TRBJ1-3,TRBV2,NA,CASSSRVSSGNTIYF,TGTGCCAGCAGTTCCAGGGTATCCTCTGGAAACACCATATATTTT
TRBD1,TRBJ1-6,TRBV5-4,NA,CASSPGQGVNYNSPLHF,TGTGCCAGCAGCCCGGGACAGGGGGTGAACTATAATTCACCCCTCCACTTT
NA,TRBJ2-1,TRBV19,NA,CASSTEGGPISYNEQFF,TGTGCCAGTAGTACTGAGGGGGGGCCCATTTCCTACAATGAGCAGTTCTTC
TRBD1,TRBJ2-7,TRBV7-3,NA,CASSLSGTEYEQYF,TGTGCCAGCAGCTTATCCGGGACAGAGTACGAGCAGTACTTC
NA,TRBJ1-6,TRBV11-2,NA,CASSLDVAQNSPLHF,TGTGCCAGCAGCTTAGACGTGGCCCAGAATTCACCCCTCCACTTT
NA,TRBJ1-1,TRBV19,NA,CASSIWLDSPNTEAFF,TGTGCCAGTAGTATTTGGTTGGACAGTCCGAACACTGAAGCTTTCTTT
TRBD1,TRBJ2-1,TRBV5-1,NA,CASSQGDRGTNEQFF,TGCGCCAGCAGCCAGGGGGACAGGGGGACCAATGAGCAGTTCTTC
NA,TRBJ2-7,TRBV5-4,NA,CASRQATTSYEQYF,TGTGCCAGCAGACAGGCTACCACCTCCTACGAGCAGTACTTC
TRBD1,TRBJ1-6,TRBV7-8,NA,CASSSGTGVSPLHF,TGTGCCAGCAGCTCCGGGACAGGGGTTTCACCCCTCCACTTT
NA,TRBJ1-2,TRBV6-6,NA,CASSQGDYGYTF,TGTGCCAGCAGCCAAGGAGACTATGGCTACACCTTC
TRBD2,TRBJ2-2,TRBV6-5,NA,CASRLAGGNGELFF,TGTGCCAGCAGGCTAGCGGGGGGCAACGGGGAGCTGTTTTTT
NA,TRBJ1-5,TRBV25-1,NA,CASSRGTGQPQHF,TGTGCCAGCAGTCGGGGGACCGGTCAGCCCCAGCATTTT
TRBD1,TRBJ1-2,TRBV5-1,few,CASSTIGQGYGYTF,TGCGCCAGCAGCACGATCGGACAGGGGTATGGCTACACCTTC
NA,TRBJ2-1,TRBV11-2,once,CASRQERTYNEQFF,TGTGCCAGCAGACAGGAGAGGACCTACAATGAGCAGTTCTTC
TRBD1,TRBJ2-1,TRBV11-3,NA,CASSFTQGDEQFF,TGTGCCAGCAGCTTTACTCAGGGGGATGAGCAGTTCTTC
TRBD2,TRBJ2-7,TRBV6-5,NA,CATTGTSGIYEQYF,TGTGCCACCACCGGGACTAGCGGGATTTACGAGCAGTACTTC
TRBD1,TRBJ2-5,TRBV6-2/TRBV6-3,NA,CASSPIGTGGVETQYF,TGTGCCAGCAGTCCCATAGGGACAGGGGGCGTGGAGACCCAGTACTTC
NA,TRBJ2-3,TRBV19,once,CASSPVDSSTDTQYF,TGTGCCAGTAGTCCAGTGGACTCTAGCACAGATACGCAGTATTTT
NA,TRBJ1-5,TRBV9,NA,CASSVGGNSNQPQHF,TGTGCCAGCAGCGTTGGAGGAAATAGCAATCAGCCCCAGCATTTT
TRBD1,TRBJ2-2,TRBV5-1,NA,CARSWGQGADTGELFF,TGCGCCCGCAGCTGGGGGCAGGGGGCGGACACCGGGGAGCTGTTTTTT
NA,TRBJ1-1,TRBV2,NA,CASRISGQEAFF,TGTGCCAGCAGAATATCGGGACAAGAAGCTTTCTTT
NA,TRBJ2-7,TRBV28,NA,CASSPGTFYEQYF,TGTGCCAGCAGTCCCGGGACATTTTACGAGCAGTACTTC
TRBD1,TRBJ2-7,TRBV11-1,NA,CASKQDRGQFYEQYF,TGTGCCAGCAAACAGGACAGGGGGCAATTCTACGAGCAGTACTTC
TRBD2,TRBJ2-1,TRBV3-1/TRBV3-2,NA,CASSQPGGPYNEQFF,TGTGCCAGCAGCCAACCGGGAGGGCCCTACAATGAGCAGTTCTTC
TRBD2,TRBJ2-5,TRBV13,NA,CASSPVGGLETQYF,TGTGCCAGCAGCCCTGTCGGGGGGTTGGAGACCCAGTACTTC
TRBD1,TRBJ2-5,TRBV2,NA,CASSYYRGRETQYF,TGTGCCAGCAGTTATTACAGGGGGCGAGAGACCCAGTACTTC
NA,TRBJ2-5,TRBV19,NA,CASAGQQETQYF,TGTGCCAGCGCCGGACAGCAAGAGACCCAGTACTTC
TRBD1,TRBJ1-5,TRBV27,NA,CASSLGGTARFNQPQHF,TGTGCCAGCAGTTTAGGCGGGACAGCAAGGTTCAATCAGCCCCAGCATTTT